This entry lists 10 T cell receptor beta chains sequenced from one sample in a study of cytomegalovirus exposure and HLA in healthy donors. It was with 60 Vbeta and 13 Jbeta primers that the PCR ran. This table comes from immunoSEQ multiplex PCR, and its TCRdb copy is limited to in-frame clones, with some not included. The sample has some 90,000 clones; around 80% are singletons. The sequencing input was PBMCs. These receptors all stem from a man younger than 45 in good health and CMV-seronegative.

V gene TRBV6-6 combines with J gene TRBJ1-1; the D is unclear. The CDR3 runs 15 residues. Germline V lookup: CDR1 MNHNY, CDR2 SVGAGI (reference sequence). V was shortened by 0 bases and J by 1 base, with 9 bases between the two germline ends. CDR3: CASSYSRHPNTEAFF. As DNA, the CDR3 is TGTGCCAGCAGTTACTCGAGACATCCGAACACTGAAGCTTTCTTT.

In nucleotides, the CDR3 is TGTGCCAGCAGTGAATGGGGGGACACTGAAGCTTTCTTT. As protein: CASSEWGDTEAFF. V and J are TRBV6-1 and TRBJ1-1, with D perhaps matching TRBD1 (5 bases). Between the trimmed V and J ends, which lost 2 bases and 3 bases, there was a span of 7 bases. The CDR3 sequence is 13 residues long. CDR1 is MNHNS and CDR2 is SASEGT in the germline V gene.

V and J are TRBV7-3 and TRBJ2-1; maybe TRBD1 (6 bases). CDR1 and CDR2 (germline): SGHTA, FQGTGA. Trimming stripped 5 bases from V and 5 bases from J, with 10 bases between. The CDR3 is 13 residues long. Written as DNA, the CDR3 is TGTGCCAGCAGCCCGGACAGAAACAATGAGCAGTTCTTC. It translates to CASSPDRNNEQFF.

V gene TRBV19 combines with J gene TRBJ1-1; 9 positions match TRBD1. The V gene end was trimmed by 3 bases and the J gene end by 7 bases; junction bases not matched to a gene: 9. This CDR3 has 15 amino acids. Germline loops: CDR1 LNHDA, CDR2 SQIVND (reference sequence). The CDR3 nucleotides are TGTGCCAGTAGTATCTTCGGACAGGGGAGCCTTGAAGCTTTCTTT. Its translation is CASSIFGQGSLEAFF.

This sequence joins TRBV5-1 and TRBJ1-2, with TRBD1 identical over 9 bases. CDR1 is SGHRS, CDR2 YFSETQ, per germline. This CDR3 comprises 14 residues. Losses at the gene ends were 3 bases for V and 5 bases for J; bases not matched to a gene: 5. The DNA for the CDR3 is TGCGCCAGCAGCTCCGAGGACAGGGGTTATGGCTACACCTTC. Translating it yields CASSSEDRGYGYTF.

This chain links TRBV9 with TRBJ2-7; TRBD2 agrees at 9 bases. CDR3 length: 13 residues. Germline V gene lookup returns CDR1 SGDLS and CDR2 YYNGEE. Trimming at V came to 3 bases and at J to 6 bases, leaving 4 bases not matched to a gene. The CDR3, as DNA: TGTGCCAGCAGCGGTCTAGCGGGATCCGAGCAGTACGTC. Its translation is CASSGLAGSEQYV.

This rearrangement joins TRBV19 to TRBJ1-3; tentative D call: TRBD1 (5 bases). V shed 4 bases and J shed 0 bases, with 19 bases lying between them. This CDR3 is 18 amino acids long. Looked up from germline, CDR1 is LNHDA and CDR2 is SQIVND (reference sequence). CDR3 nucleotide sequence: TGTGCCAGTAGTAGGGTCCAGGGTCTACTCACCTCTGGAAACACCATATATTTT. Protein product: CASSRVQGLLTSGNTIYF.

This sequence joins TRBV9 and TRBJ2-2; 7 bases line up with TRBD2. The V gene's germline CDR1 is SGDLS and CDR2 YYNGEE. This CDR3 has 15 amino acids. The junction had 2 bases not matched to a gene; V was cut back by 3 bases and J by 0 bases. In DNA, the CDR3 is TGTGCCAGCAGCGCTCGGGGGGCGAACACCGGGGAGCTGTTTTTT. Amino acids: CASSARGANTGELFF.

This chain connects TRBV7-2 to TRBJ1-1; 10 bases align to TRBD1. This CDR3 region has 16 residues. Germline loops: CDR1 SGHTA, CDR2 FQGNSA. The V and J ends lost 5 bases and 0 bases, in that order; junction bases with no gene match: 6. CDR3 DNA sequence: TGTGCCAGCAGCCGCTCCGGGACAGGGGTGAACACTGAAGCTTTCTTT. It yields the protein CASSRSGTGVNTEAFF.

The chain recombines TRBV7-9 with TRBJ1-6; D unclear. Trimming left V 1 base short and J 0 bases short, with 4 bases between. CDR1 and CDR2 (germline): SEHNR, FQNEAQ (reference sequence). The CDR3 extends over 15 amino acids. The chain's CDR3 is CASSLGSSYNSPLHF. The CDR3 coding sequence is TGTGCCAGCAGCTTAGGGAGCTCCTATAATTCACCCCTCCACTTT.